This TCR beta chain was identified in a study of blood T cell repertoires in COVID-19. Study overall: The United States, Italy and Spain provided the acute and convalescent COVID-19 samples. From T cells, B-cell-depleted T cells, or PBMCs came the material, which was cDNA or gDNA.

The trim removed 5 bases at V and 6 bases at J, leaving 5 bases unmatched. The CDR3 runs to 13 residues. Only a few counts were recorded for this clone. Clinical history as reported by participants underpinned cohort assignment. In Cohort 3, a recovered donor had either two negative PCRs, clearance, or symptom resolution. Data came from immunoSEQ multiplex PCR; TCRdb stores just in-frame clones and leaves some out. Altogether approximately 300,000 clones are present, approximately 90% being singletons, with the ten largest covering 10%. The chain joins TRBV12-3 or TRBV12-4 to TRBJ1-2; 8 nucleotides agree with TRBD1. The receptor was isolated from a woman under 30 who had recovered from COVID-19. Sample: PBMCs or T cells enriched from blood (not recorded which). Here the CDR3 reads CASSPGGAHGYTF. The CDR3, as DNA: TGTGCCAGCAGTCCAGGGGGCGCACATGGCTACACCTTC.